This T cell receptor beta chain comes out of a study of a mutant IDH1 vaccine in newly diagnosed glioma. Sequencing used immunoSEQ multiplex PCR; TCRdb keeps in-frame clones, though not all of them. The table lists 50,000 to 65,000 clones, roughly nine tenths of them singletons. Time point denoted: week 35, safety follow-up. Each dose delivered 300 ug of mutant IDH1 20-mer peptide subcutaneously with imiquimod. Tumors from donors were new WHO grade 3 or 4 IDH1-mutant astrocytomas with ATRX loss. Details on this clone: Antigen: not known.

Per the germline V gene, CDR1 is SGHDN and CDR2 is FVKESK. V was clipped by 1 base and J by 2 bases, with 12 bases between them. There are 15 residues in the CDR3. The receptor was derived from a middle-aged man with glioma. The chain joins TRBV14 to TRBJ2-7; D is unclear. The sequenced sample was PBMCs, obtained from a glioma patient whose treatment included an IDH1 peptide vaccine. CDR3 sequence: CASSQVEALPYEQYF. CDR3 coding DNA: TGTGCCAGCAGCCAAGTAGAAGCGCTTCCCTACGAGCAGTACTTC.